The rows below give T cell receptor beta chains drawn from one sample of a study of blood T cell repertoires in COVID-19. Generated by immunoSEQ multiplex PCR, the TCRdb table keeps only in-frame clones and is missing some. The data hold approximately 150,000 clones, with 70% to 90% observed a single time. The sample taken for sequencing was peripheral blood. The receptors stem from a human donor with acute or convalescent COVID-19. The donor label of this sample is uncertain. The CDR3 runs from the conserved cysteine through the conserved F or W. Fields, in order: J gene, clone size, V gene, D gene, CDR3 DNA, CDR3 protein. A D gene is named only where the DNA matches it firmly. A row's size may be missing; if present it is once, few, many or a size class.

J: TRBJ2-3
size: .
V: TRBV10-3
D: .
DNA: TGTGCCATCAGTGAGTCGGCCGGGGCAGATACGCAGTATTTT
CDR3: CAISESAGADTQYF

J: TRBJ1-5
size: .
V: TRBV4-1
D: TRBD1
DNA: TGCGCCAGCAGCCACCCTGACAGGGGGTGGCAGCCCCAGCATTTT
CDR3: CASSHPDRGWQPQHF

J: TRBJ1-6
size: once
V: TRBV6-5
D: TRBD1
DNA: TGTGCCAGCGACAGGGAGAATTCACCCCTCCACTTT
CDR3: CASDRENSPLHF

J: TRBJ1-2
size: .
V: TRBV7-9
D: .
DNA: TGTGCCAGCAGCTTAGTAGATGAGAGAGGGAGCGGCTACACCTTC
CDR3: CASSLVDERGSGYTF

J: TRBJ2-2
size: .
V: TRBV24-1
D: TRBD1
DNA: TGTGCCACCAGTGATCCAAGCCCGGGACAGGGGGCATACACCGGGGAGCTGTTTTTT
CDR3: CATSDPSPGQGAYTGELFF

J: TRBJ2-2
size: .
V: TRBV7-3
D: .
DNA: TGTGCCAGCAGCCCCGCGACAGGTACCCACGGGGAGCTGTTTTTT
CDR3: CASSPATGTHGELFF

J: TRBJ2-1
size: once
V: TRBV27
D: TRBD2
DNA: TGTGCCAGCAGTTACTTGACTAGCGGGGGGGCGCTTAACAATGAGCAGTTCTTC
CDR3: CASSYLTSGGALNNEQFF

J: TRBJ2-6
size: .
V: TRBV28
D: TRBD1
DNA: TGTGCCAGCAGCCTAGGGGCGGACAGGGGAGGATCTGGGGCCAACGTCCTGACTTTC
CDR3: CASSLGADRGGSGANVLTF

J: TRBJ1-1
size: .
V: TRBV6-4
D: TRBD1
DNA: TGTGCCAGCAGAAGGACAGGAAACACTGAAGCTTTCTTT
CDR3: CASRRTGNTEAFF

J: TRBJ1-2
size: .
V: TRBV6-1
D: TRBD1
DNA: TGTGCCAGCAGTGAATACCGGACAGGGACGAGAGGCTACACCTTC
CDR3: CASSEYRTGTRGYTF

J: TRBJ2-1
size: .
V: TRBV7-6
D: .
DNA: TGTGCCAGCAGCTTAGTGGGCTCGTACAATGAGCAGTTCTTC
CDR3: CASSLVGSYNEQFF

J: TRBJ2-1
size: once
V: TRBV6-5
D: .
DNA: TGTGCCAGCAGTATCGGGACTTACAATGAGCAGTTCTTC
CDR3: CASSIGTYNEQFF

J: TRBJ1-3
size: .
V: TRBV5-1
D: TRBD1
DNA: TGCGCCAGCAGCTTGACGACAGGGAACGGAAACACCATATATTTT
CDR3: CASSLTTGNGNTIYF

J: TRBJ2-1
size: once
V: TRBV6-1
D: .
DNA: TGTGCCAGCAGTGAAGGCAGGGGTTCTTGGGATGAGCAGTTCTTC
CDR3: CASSEGRGSWDEQFF

J: TRBJ1-1
size: .
V: TRBV21-1
D: .
DNA: TGTGCCAGCAGCCGACAGGTGAACACTGAAGCTTTCTTT
CDR3: CASSRQVNTEAFF

J: TRBJ2-7
size: .
V: TRBV12-3/TRBV12-4
D: TRBD1
DNA: TGTGCCAGCAGTTATGGACAGGTCTACGAGCAGTACTTC
CDR3: CASSYGQVYEQYF